This T cell receptor (beta chain) was found in a study of T-cell reconstitution after alpha-beta-depleted transplantation in children. For TCRbeta, the library was prepared with unique molecular identifiers. MiXCR was run by TCRdb on the PCR reads, yielding one entry per CDR3 protein. Of approximately 83,000 distinct CDR3 sequences in the sample, approximately 12% were seen once. This clonotype originated in a human donor who donated a stem cell graft to a child with inherited bone marrow failure. The sample consisted of PBMCs from the stem cell graft donor, taken from the stem cell graft.

CDR3 protein: CSVHAGTTVDTQYF. CDR3 sequence (DNA): TGCAGTGTACACGCCGGGACTACGGTAGATACGCAGTATTTT. The rearrangement uses TRBV20-1 and TRBJ2-3, with TRBD2 identical over 7 bases. The CDR3 contains 14 residues. With V trimmed by 7 bases and J by 5 bases, 12 bases remained unmatched. CDR1 and CDR2 from the germline V gene are DFQATT and SNEGSKA (reference sequence).